Each of the 5 T cell receptor beta chains below was sequenced from the same sample in a study of cytomegalovirus exposure and HLA in healthy donors. PCR employed 60 Vbeta and 13 Jbeta primers. Sequencing was performed with immunoSEQ multiplex PCR; in TCRdb, only in-frame clones are kept and a portion is missing. The repertoire includes 150,000 or so clones, about 85% of them detected once, and more than 2% sits in the top ten. Sequencing was carried out using PBMCs. The receptors were gathered from a man between 18 and 29 years old in good health and CMV-seropositive.

This clone appeared a few times. V usage is TRBV29-1 and J usage is TRBJ2-1; 10 bases are shared with TRBD1. After removal of 7 bases from V and 3 bases from J, the junction contained 9 bases not matched to a gene. The CDR3 totals 15 residues. In germline, CDR1 is SQVTM, CDR2 ANQGSEA. Here the CDR3 reads CSGEKRDRGYNEQFF. The CDR3 DNA reads TGCAGCGGCGAGAAAAGGGACAGGGGCTACAATGAGCAGTTCTTC.

Comments on this clone: Other DNA sequences within the sample encode an identical CDR3. The chain's CDR3 is CASSSPSGSTDTQYF. CDR3 nucleotide sequence: TGTGCCAGCAGCTCCCCTAGCGGAAGCACAGATACGCAGTATTTT. The chain links TRBV5-5 to TRBJ2-3; TRBD2 aligns across 7 bases. Losses at the gene ends were 3 bases for V and 0 bases for J; bases not matched to a gene: 4. CDR1 is SGHKS and CDR2 is YYEKEE in the germline V gene (reference sequence). The length of the CDR3 is 15 residues.

V usage is TRBV6-5 and J usage is TRBJ2-2; D is uncertain. This CDR3 region has 14 residues. The V end was cut by 6 bases, the J end by 3 bases, with 11 bases between. Germline V gives CDR1 MNHEY, CDR2 SVGAGI. The CDR3 coding sequence is TGTGCCAGCAGGACCCTACGGGACACCGGGGAGCTGTTTTTT. This gives the protein CASRTLRDTGELFF.

The V call is TRBV30, the J call TRBJ2-7, with 8 nucleotides matching TRBD2. J gave up 4 bases and V 5 bases, and 1 base lay outside the gene matches. Germline V gene sequence: CDR1 GTSNPN, CDR2 SVGIG (reference sequence). This CDR3 has 11 residues. In DNA, the CDR3 is TGTGCCTGGGGGACTAGATACGAGCAGTACTTC. Translated: CAWGTRYEQYF.

The chain uses TRBV18 and TRBJ1-2; 8 nucleotides align to TRBD1. Germline V gives CDR1 KGHSH, CDR2 LQKENI. V was pared by 2 bases and J by 4 bases, with 0 bases of the junction left unmatched. There are 13 residues in the CDR3. CDR3 bases: TGTGCCAGCTCACCAGACAGGGGCTATGGCTACACCTTC. It yields the protein CASSPDRGYGYTF.